The clone carrying this T cell receptor beta chain was seen repeatedly, ten times or more. The antigen is undetermined. This specimen comes from a study of T cells after yellow fever vaccination. General study findings and limits: A faster peak, day 5 versus 15, was reached by the weaker secondary response.

The CDR3 is 14 amino acids. Germline loops: CDR1 DFQATT, CDR2 SNEGSKA (reference sequence). V lost 3 bases, J lost 5 bases, and 16 bases lay in between. TCRdb independently ran MiXCR on the 5' RACE reads; one entry per CDR3 protein. In the table there are 160,000 or so distinct CDR3 sequences, less than 9% of which are singletons. V is TRBV20-1 and J is TRBJ2-5; D gene uncertain. The TCR originated in a man aged 18 to 29 who received the YFV17D yellow fever vaccine. The sequences come from CD4+ T cells sorted from PBMCs, collected about 5 days after the first yellow fever vaccination. This chain's CDR3 is CSARHNSHRETQYF. CDR3 DNA sequence: TGCAGTGCTAGGCACAACTCGCATAGGGAGACCCAGTACTTC.